There are a few counts of the clone carrying this T cell receptor beta chain. The antigen is undetermined. The sample originates from a study of T-cell memory formation after mild COVID-19. Study-level information: In these data, TCR clusters were largely donor specific. General observations from the study: Pre-infection memory harbored some responding clones, suggesting cross-reactive memory joined.

TCRdb fed the 5' RACE reads into MiXCR, producing one record per CDR3 protein. The sample carries 250,000 to 300,000 distinct CDR3 sequences, approximately 16% recorded once. The CDR3 runs to 16 residues. Germline V CDR1 and CDR2: MNHEY, SVGEGT. Trimming removed 6 bases from V and 5 bases from J, with 19 bases in between. V and J are TRBV6-2 or TRBV6-3 and TRBJ2-2; D uncertain. Sequenced: PBMCs or a T cell subset sorted from them (not recorded which). The source is a man between 18 and 29 years old who had mild COVID-19 (a few samples of this study predate the infection). Cell type and time point are not known. CDR3 sequence (DNA): TGTGCCAGCAGCGGTCAGGCGCCCTCTCTTACCGGGGAGCTGTTTTTT. It is translated as CASSGQAPSLTGELFF.